A selection of T cell receptor beta chains follows, all from one sample in a study of T cell repertoires in cytomegalovirus infection. Their cognate antigens are unknown. One entry per CDR3 protein results from TCRdb running MiXCR on the reads. In the table there are about 740,000 distinct CDR3 sequences, 30% to 35% of which are singletons. The sample consisted of cultured PBMCs, taken from culture after CMV antigen stimulation. Receptors originate from a human donor in good health (CMV status not recorded). Some clones in this sample may be carry-over from other donors' samples. CDR3s include the opening cysteine and the closing phenylalanine or tryptophan. The D gene is left open where the match is weak. Size values are once, few and many counts, or a class for expanded clones, and some rows have none.

TRBJ2-7	many	TRBD2	TRBV7-2	TGTGCCAGCAGCTCTCCCGGGACTAGCGGGGGTGTTTACGAGCAGTACTTC	CASSSPGTSGGVYEQYF
TRBJ2-5	once	-	TRBV7-2	TGTGCCAGCAGCCCCCAGACGGGGGAGGGGGAGACCCGGTACTTC	CASSPQTGEGETRYF
TRBJ2-3	few	-	TRBV7-6	TGTGCCAGCAGCCCTAGACAGGAGATACGCACAGATACGCAGTATTTT	CASSPRQEIRTDTQYF
TRBJ2-5	-	TRBD1	TRBV2	TGTGCCAGCAGTTCCTCGGGACAGGTTTGGGATCAAGAGACCCAGTACTTC	CASSSSGQVWDQETQYF
TRBJ2-1	few	TRBD1	TRBV11-2	TGTGCCAGCAGCCTCAGGGGGCACAATGAGCAGTTCTTC	CASSLRGHNEQFF
TRBJ2-3	-	-	TRBV6-2/TRBV6-3	TGTGCCAGCAGTTACCGACCTACGAATAGGGTGAATACGCAGTATTTT	CASSYRPTNRVNTQYF
TRBJ2-1	-	-	TRBV20-1	TGCAGTGCTAGAGACCCGGGGCAACTTACCTACAATGAGCAGTTCTTC	CSARDPGQLTYNEQFF
TRBJ2-1	few	-	TRBV2	TGTGCCACCTTAAAGGGGACAAACTACAATGAGCAGTTCTTC	CATLKGTNYNEQFF
TRBJ1-2	-	-	TRBV7-4	TGTGCCAGCAGCTTTGGCAGGAGCATTAACTATGGCTACACCTTC	CASSFGRSINYGYTF
TRBJ1-2	-	-	TRBV10-3	TGTGCCATCAGGGACAGCGGGCGCTATGGCTACACCTTC	CAIRDSGRYGYTF
TRBJ2-3	few	TRBD2	TRBV11-2	TGTGCCAGCAGCTCCCGGACTAGCGGCCTCACAGATACGCAGTATTTT	CASSSRTSGLTDTQYF
TRBJ2-2	few	-	TRBV2	TGTGCCAGCAGTGTGCGAAGGGGGGACACCGGGGAGCTGTTTTTT	CASSVRRGDTGELFF
TRBJ1-1	few	TRBD1	TRBV7-6	TGTGCCAGCAGCTTAGGACAGGGCCGAACGAACACTGAAGCTTTCTTT	CASSLGQGRTNTEAFF
TRBJ2-3	few	-	TRBV12-3/TRBV12-4	TGTGCCAGCGAAGAGACAGATACGCAGTATTTT	CASEETDTQYF
TRBJ2-2	many	TRBD2	TRBV7-2	TGTGCCAGCAGCTATATAGCGGGAGGACGGGCCGGGGAGCTGTTTTTT	CASSYIAGGRAGELFF
TRBJ1-5	-	-	TRBV12-3/TRBV12-4	TGTGCCAGCAGTTTAGCGGATGGGGGGCTCGATAGCAATCAGCCCCAGCATTTT	CASSLADGGLDSNQPQHF
TRBJ2-1	-	TRBD1	TRBV18	TGTGCCAGCTCACCGGGGGACAGAGTAACCAATGAGCAGTTCTTC	CASSPGDRVTNEQFF
TRBJ2-3	many	TRBD2	TRBV7-2	TGTGCCAGCAGCCCGCCTAGCGGGGGGTTCCCAGATACGCAGTATTTT	CASSPPSGGFPDTQYF
TRBJ2-1	few	TRBD2	TRBV7-2	TGTGCCAGCGGAGCGGGGGGGGTGTCCTACAATGAGCAGTTCTTC	CASGAGGVSYNEQFF
TRBJ1-2	many	-	TRBV11-2	TGTGCCAGCAGCCCCGGGGGACGTGGCTACACCTTC	CASSPGGRGYTF
TRBJ1-2	-	-	TRBV5-4	TGTGCCAGCAGCCCCCTCATAGGTAGTTACACCTTC	CASSPLIGSYTF
TRBJ2-3	-	-	TRBV7-2	TGTGCCAGCAGCGGAGGAGTAGCCCCCACAGATACGCAGTATTTT	CASSGGVAPTDTQYF
TRBJ2-3	-	-	TRBV7-9	TGTGCCAGCAGGGATGAGGGGGATACGCAGTATTTT	CASRDEGDTQYF
TRBJ2-2	few	TRBD1	TRBV20-1	TGCAGTGCTAGAGATCTAGAGGGACAGTACACCGGGGAGCTGTTTTTT	CSARDLEGQYTGELFF
TRBJ1-4	-	-	TRBV4-1	TGCGCCAGCAGCCAAGATGAGGGGGTGGCAACTAATGAAAAACTGTTTTTT	CASSQDEGVATNEKLFF
TRBJ1-1	few	-	TRBV28	TGTGCCAGCAGTTTTCAGGGTCTACTCACTGAAGCTTTCTTT	CASSFQGLLTEAFF
TRBJ1-1	-	-	TRBV29-1	TGCAGCGTTGAAGATCACGCAGTCCAAACTGAAGCTTTCTTT	CSVEDHAVQTEAFF
TRBJ2-5	-	TRBD2	TRBV7-2	TGTGCCAGCAGCTTAGATAGCGGGAAAGAGACCCAGTACTTC	CASSLDSGKETQYF
TRBJ2-7	once	TRBD2	TRBV2	TGTGCCAGCAAAGCAAGGACTAGCGAACCCTACGAGCAGTACTTC	CASKARTSEPYEQYF
TRBJ1-2	few	TRBD1	TRBV6-2/TRBV6-3	TGTGCCAGCCTACCGACAGGGCAACGAGGCTACACCTTC	CASLPTGQRGYTF
TRBJ2-7	-	-	TRBV7-6	TGTGCCAGCAGCTTAGCAGCACAGGGATACTCCGAGCAGTACTTC	CASSLAAQGYSEQYF
TRBJ2-3	-	TRBD2	TRBV13	TGTGCCAGCAGCTCCACCGCCGGGACTAGCGGGAGCCGAAGCACAGATACGCAGTATTTT	CASSSTAGTSGSRSTDTQYF
TRBJ2-7	few	-	TRBV28	TGTGCCAGCAGTCCCCCACCCGCCTACGAGCAGTACTTC	CASSPPPAYEQYF
TRBJ1-5	few	-	TRBV15	TGTGCCACCAGCAGAGAGGAGGGCCGTATGGGGCAGCCCCAGCATTTT	CATSREEGRMGQPQHF
TRBJ2-7	-	TRBD2	TRBV20-1	TGCAGTGCTTCCGGGACTAGCGGGAGCATGTACGAGCAGTACTTC	CSASGTSGSMYEQYF
TRBJ2-4	-	TRBD1	TRBV20-1	TGCAGTGCTTACCGGGACAGGACTGAGGAAAACATTCAGTACTTC	CSAYRDRTEENIQYF
TRBJ1-6	-	TRBD1	TRBV28	TGTGCCAGCAGCCTCGGCCCTGGACAGGATAATTCACCCCTCCACTTT	CASSLGPGQDNSPLHF
TRBJ2-1	-	TRBD2	TRBV20-1	TGCAGTGCTGCCGTTCCCTTCACTAGCGGGAGTTACAATGAGCAGTTCTTC	CSAAVPFTSGSYNEQFF
TRBJ2-3	-	-	TRBV5-4	TGTGCCGCGCTTCAGGGAGATACGCAGTATTTT	CAALQGDTQYF
TRBJ1-5	-	TRBD1	TRBV12-5	TGTGCTAGTGGTTGGACAGGACAGCCCCAGCATTTT	CASGWTGQPQHF
TRBJ2-3	-	TRBD2	TRBV10-3	TGTGCCAGCGGAATAGCGGGGAGCACAGATACGCAGTATTTT	CASGIAGSTDTQYF
TRBJ2-3	few	TRBD1	TRBV7-9	TGTGCCAGCAGCTGGCCAAAAAAGGACAGGCGGATAGATACGCAGTATTTT	CASSWPKKDRRIDTQYF
TRBJ2-6	few	-	TRBV2	TGTGCCAGCAGTGATACGACCTCTGGGGCCAACGTCCTGACTTTC	CASSDTTSGANVLTF
TRBJ2-5	-	-	TRBV6-2/TRBV6-3	TGTGCCAGCACCCTCGCGGGACTTAAAGAGACCCAGTACTTC	CASTLAGLKETQYF
TRBJ2-3	-	TRBD2	TRBV28	TGTGCCAGCAGTTTATGGGGGCTAGCGGGGGCGGGGAACACAGATACGCAGTATTTT	CASSLWGLAGAGNTDTQYF
TRBJ2-7	-	-	TRBV4-1	TGCGCCAGCAGTAAGGGTCTCTCCTACGAGCAGTACTTC	CASSKGLSYEQYF
TRBJ2-2	few	TRBD1	TRBV12-3/TRBV12-4	TGTGCCACCTGCAGGGGGCTCGTAGGTACCGGGGAGCTGTTTTTT	CATCRGLVGTGELFF
TRBJ2-7	-	TRBD2	TRBV18	TGTGCCAGCTCACCTATCGCTACTAGCGGGGACATCTACGAGCAGTACTTC	CASSPIATSGDIYEQYF